The T cell receptor beta chain under discussion was sequenced for a study of T cells in Graves' hyperthyroidism and ophthalmopathy. Overall study results and limits: Blood shared most expanded thyroid clonotypes above 0.001.

This CDR3 is built from 12 residues. Trimming stripped 1 base from V and 7 bases from J, with 8 bases between. Germline V CDR1 and CDR2: DFQATT, SNEGSKA (reference sequence). The TCR beta CDR3 regions underwent amplification using RNA transcripts as the source. Researchers ran a first-round RT-PCR on the TCR CDR3 using the HTBI primer set. Each CDR3 protein is one row after TCRdb ran MiXCR on the multiplex PCR reads. The sample has 300,000 to 450,000 distinct CDR3 sequences; more than 14% are singletons. With regard to this clonotype: What it recognizes is unknown.

The material sequenced was blood. This sequence originates from a woman under 40 with Graves' ophthalmopathy. The V and J genes are TRBV20-1 and TRBJ2-1, with unresolved D. CDR3 loop: CSARVLLNEQFF. CDR3 sequence (DNA): TGCAGTGCTAGAGTTTTATTGAATGAGCAGTTCTTC.